Listed below are T cell receptor beta chains from one sample, sequenced in a study of T cells in Graves' hyperthyroidism and ophthalmopathy. TCRdb reanalysed the multiplex PCR reads using MiXCR and keeps one entry per CDR3 protein. The sample carries under 350,000 distinct CDR3 sequences, around a fifth recorded once. Sequencing input: blood. All receptors derive from a woman aged 50 to 60 with Graves' hyperthyroidism. The CDR3 runs from the conserved cysteine through the conserved F or W. A D gene is named only where the DNA matches it firmly. Clone sizes are given selectively: once, few, many, or a class where the clone is expanded.

v_call	d_call	j_call	clone_size	cdr3_nt	cdr3_aa
TRBV9	NA	TRBJ2-1	NA	TGTGCCAGCAGCGTAGCTTCCGGACAGAAAATACCATACAATGAGCAGTTCTTC	CASSVASGQKIPYNEQFF
TRBV6-6	NA	TRBJ1-6	NA	TGTGCCAGCAGTTACTCGAAGGACAGTAATTCACCCCTCCACTTT	CASSYSKDSNSPLHF
TRBV7-8	TRBD1	TRBJ2-5	many	TGTGCCAGCAGTCCCTCCAGGACAGGGTCTAAAGAGACCCAGTACTTC	CASSPSRTGSKETQYF
TRBV20-1	TRBD2	TRBJ2-1	many	TGCAGTGCTAGCGGGACTACCTCCTACAATGAGCAGTTCTTC	CSASGTTSYNEQFF
TRBV5-1	TRBD1	TRBJ2-7	many	TGCGCCAGCAGCTTGGAAGGACAGGGGGTTTCCTACGAGCAGTACTTC	CASSLEGQGVSYEQYF
TRBV10-3	NA	TRBJ2-7	many	TGTGCCATCAGTGAGGGGAGCGCATCCTACGAGCAGTACTTC	CAISEGSASYEQYF
TRBV2	NA	TRBJ2-2	many	TGTGCCAGCAGCGATAAGAGAAACACCGGGGAGCTGTTTTTT	CASSDKRNTGELFF
TRBV6-1	TRBD1	TRBJ2-7	NA	TGTGCCAGCAGGATGGTCAGGGGGAACGAGCAGTACTTC	CASRMVRGNEQYF
TRBV12-3/TRBV12-4	TRBD2	TRBJ2-7	many	TGTGCCAGCAGCCAAGCCGGGACTAGCTCGTACGAGCAGTACTTC	CASSQAGTSSYEQYF
TRBV9	NA	TRBJ2-2	NA	TGTGCCAGCAGCACCCGAGATGGCACCGGGGAGCTGTTTTTT	CASSTRDGTGELFF
TRBV28	NA	TRBJ1-4	many	TGTGCCAGCAGTTCCGTACTGCAGGGTTGGAATGAAAAACTGTTTTTT	CASSSVLQGWNEKLFF
TRBV24-1	NA	TRBJ1-2	many	TGTGCCACCAGTGATTTCGGCAGGAACTATGGCTACACCTTC	CATSDFGRNYGYTF
TRBV11-3	TRBD1	TRBJ2-1	many	TGTGCCAGCAGTCAAACCCCCGGGACAGGGCACAATGAGCAGTTCTTC	CASSQTPGTGHNEQFF
TRBV28	NA	TRBJ2-5	many	TGTGCCAGCAGCCTCCTTACGGGACGAAGGACCCAGTACTTC	CASSLLTGRRTQYF
TRBV28	TRBD1	TRBJ2-7	many	TGTGCCAGCAGTCCCGCCGGGACAGGGGGCTGGTACGAGCAGTACTTC	CASSPAGTGGWYEQYF
TRBV3-1	TRBD1	TRBJ1-6	NA	TGTGCCAGCAGCCAAAGGGACAGGGGAAATTCACCCCTCCACTTT	CASSQRDRGNSPLHF
TRBV7-3	NA	TRBJ2-5	many	TGTGCCAGCAGCTTAGCTAGCCAAGAGACCCAGTACTTC	CASSLASQETQYF
TRBV19	TRBD1	TRBJ1-1	NA	TGTGCCAGTAGTATTACTGGACAGGGCAACACTGAAGCTTTCTTT	CASSITGQGNTEAFF
TRBV6-1	NA	TRBJ2-6	few	TGTGCCATCGCGCCTTCTGGGGCCAACGTCCTGACTTTC	CAIAPSGANVLTF
TRBV28	NA	TRBJ1-1	NA	NA	CASSFFGQMNTEAFF
TRBV2	TRBD2	TRBJ2-7	once	TGTGCCAGCATCCTTCCGGGACTAGCGGGGCCCACTGCCTACGAGCAGTACTTC	CASILPGLAGPTAYEQYF
TRBV5-1	NA	TRBJ2-7	NA	TGCGCCAGCAGCTGGGGGGACAGTTCTACCTACGAGCAGTACTTC	CASSWGDSSTYEQYF
TRBV11-2	NA	TRBJ1-6	few	TGTGCCAGCAGCTTAGGTTCACCCCTCCACTTT	CASSLGSPLHF
TRBV7-9	NA	TRBJ1-5	NA	TGTGCCAGCAGCTCGGTGTCCAATCAGCCCCAGCATTTT	CASSSVSNQPQHF
TRBV3-1	NA	TRBJ1-1	many	TGTGCCAGCAGCCTTGGACACCGCAGGTCTGCGGCTTTCTTT	CASSLGHRRSAAFF
TRBV4-2	NA	TRBJ2-5	NA	TGTGCCAGCAGCCAAGATCGGGTGGGGAGGCAAGAGACCCAGTACTTC	CASSQDRVGRQETQYF
TRBV19	NA	TRBJ1-5	few	TGTGCCAGTAGTATGGGCAGGACCCTGAATCAGCCCCAGCATTTT	CASSMGRTLNQPQHF
TRBV6-1	NA	TRBJ2-3	many	TGTGCCAGCAGTGTAAGGGCCCACACAGATACGCAGTATTTT	CASSVRAHTDTQYF